One and the same sample provided the 25 T cell receptor beta chains below, sequenced in a study of cytomegalovirus exposure and HLA in healthy donors. Sequenced by immunoSEQ multiplex PCR; TCRdb stores in-frame clones only, minus some. The sample records about 130,000 clones, around 80% being singletons. The sample consisted of PBMCs. These receptors were obtained from a man younger than 45 in good health and CMV-seropositive.

V is TRBV25-1 and J is TRBJ2-3; 7 bases are shared with TRBD1. CDR3 length: 16 residues. V was pared by 4 bases and J by 1 base, with 8 bases of the junction left unmatched. Germline CDR1 is MGHDK and CDR2 is SYGVNS. In nucleotides, the CDR3 is TGTGCCAGCAGTGGTACCTCACAGGGGCGCACAGATACGCAGTATTTT. Amino acids: CASSGTSQGRTDTQYF.

The V gene is TRBV19, the J gene TRBJ2-1, with D maybe TRBD2 (6 bases). CDR1 and CDR2 from the germline V gene are LNHDA and SQIVND (reference sequence). V was cut by 5 bases and J by 5 bases, with 31 bases left in between. The CDR3 runs to 20 residues. The CDR3 DNA is TGTGCCAGTAGTCCGGAGTGGGGGGAGAGGGGAGCGCGGTGGGACAATGAGCAGTTCTTC. Its translation: CASSPEWGERGARWDNEQFF.

V is TRBV5-4 and J is TRBJ2-2; 11 bases map to TRBD1. The germline V gene has CDR1 SGHNT and CDR2 YYREEE (reference sequence). Unmatched junction bases numbered 5, after V lost 4 bases and J lost 6 bases. The CDR3 is 15 residues long. CDR3 DNA: TGTGCCAGCAGCCACGGGACAGGGGGTCCCGGGGAGCTGTTTTTT. This translates into CASSHGTGGPGELFF. Filled out from reference TRBV5-4 and TRBJ2-2, the complete variable domain reads ETGVTQSPTHLIKTRGQQVTLRCSSQSGHNTVSWYQQALGQGPQFIFQYYREEENGRGNFPPRFSGLQFPNYSSELNVNALELDDSALYLCASSHGTGGPGELFFGEGSRLTVL.

V usage is TRBV5-4 and J usage is TRBJ2-5; perhaps TRBD1 as D (5 bases). The CDR3 totals 13 residues. Trimming took 2 bases from V and 2 from J, leaving 7 bases between them. Germline values: CDR1 SGHNT, CDR2 YYREEE (reference sequence). This CDR3 reads CASSFQGQETQYF. For the CDR3, the DNA is TGTGCCAGCAGCTTCCAGGGTCAAGAGACCCAGTACTTC.

This chain joins TRBV10-3 and TRBJ2-3; 10 nucleotides match TRBD1. Germline V lookup: CDR1 ENHRY, CDR2 SYGVKD. V gave up 10 bases and J gave up 3 bases; unmatched junction bases: 4. The CDR3 is 13 residues long. CDR3 protein: CATGTGETDTQYF. CDR3 DNA sequence: TGTGCCACCGGGACAGGGGAAACAGATACGCAGTATTTT.

The table lists this clone with many counts. This chain connects TRBV30 to TRBJ1-2; unclear D gene. The length of the CDR3 is 11 residues. The germline V gene encodes CDR1 GTSNPN and CDR2 SVGIG (reference sequence). Trimming cost V 2 bases and J 7 bases, with 8 bases left between them. CDR3 coding DNA: TGTGCCTGGAGTTGGGAGGGTGGCTACACCTTC. The encoded protein is CAWSWEGGYTF.

The V gene is TRBV18, the J gene TRBJ2-1; TRBD2 matches at 9 bases. Trimming took 2 bases from V and 1 from J; bases not matched to a gene: 3. CDR3 length equals 16 residues. Germline assignment: CDR1 KGHSH and CDR2 LQKENI. The CDR3 nucleotides are TGTGCCAGCTCACCAATGCTAGCGGGATCCTACAATGAGCAGTTCTTC. This encodes CASSPMLAGSYNEQFF.

The chain employs TRBV15 and TRBJ1-2, with a tentative D call TRBD1 (5 bases). This CDR3 is 16 amino acids long. In germline, CDR1 is LNHNV, CDR2 YYDKDF (reference sequence). V lost 1 base and J lost 8, with 20 bases in between. This CDR3 is CATSRGGGDRGRGYTF. The CDR3 nucleotides read TGTGCCACCAGCAGAGGGGGTGGAGACAGAGGACGGGGCTACACCTTC.

This clone showed up just once. The chain combines TRBV9 with TRBJ2-2, with 10 bases matching TRBD1. This CDR3 has 15 amino acids. Germline assignment: CDR1 SGDLS and CDR2 YYNGEE. After removal of 4 bases from V and 3 bases from J, the junction contained 3 bases not matched to a gene. CDR3 in amino acids: CASSPGQGYTGELFF. CDR3 nucleotide sequence: TGTGCCAGCAGCCCGGGACAGGGGTACACCGGGGAGCTGTTTTTT. The variable domain in full, completed from reference TRBV9 and TRBJ2-2, reads DSGVTQTPKHLITATGQRVTLRCSPRSGDLSVYWYQQSLDQGLQFLIQYYNGEERAKGNILERFSAQQFPDLHSELNLSSLELGDSALYFCASSPGQGYTGELFFGEGSRLTVL.

V usage is TRBV4-1 and J usage is TRBJ2-3; D is unclear. Germline lookup yields CDR1 MGHRA and CDR2 YSYEKL. This CDR3 has 12 amino acids. Trimming stripped 4 bases from V and 2 bases from J, with 4 bases between. CDR3 DNA: TGCGCCAGCAGCCCATTCACAGATACGCAGTATTTT. Translating gives CASSPFTDTQYF.

This chain joins TRBV10-3 and TRBJ2-3; 11 nucleotides align to TRBD2. The CDR3 sequence is 16 residues long. Germline CDR1 ENHRY, CDR2 SYGVKD. V was clipped by 3 bases and J by 0 bases; unmatched bases: 2. CDR3 coding DNA: TGTGCCATCAGTGAAGGGACTAGCGGTAGCACAGATACGCAGTATTTT. Its protein is CAISEGTSGSTDTQYF.

The chain has TRBV29-1 and TRBJ1-3, with D uncertain. The CDR3 length is 17 residues. Germline lookup yields CDR1 SQVTM and CDR2 ANQGSEA. The V end lost 1 base, the J end lost 0 bases, and 16 bases lay between the germline ends. The CDR3 is CSVEVRIAYSSGNTIYF. The CDR3 DNA is TGCAGCGTTGAAGTGAGGATCGCTTATTCCTCTGGAAACACCATATATTTT.

V gene TRBV6-1 combines with J gene TRBJ1-5; 7 nucleotides match TRBD1. Germline CDR1 MNHNS, CDR2 SASEGT. The CDR3 is 13 residues long. The J segment lost 6 bases and the V segment lost 5 bases, leaving 4 bases of the junction unmatched. CDR3 residues: CASSKQGIQPQHF. As DNA, the CDR3 is TGTGCCAGCAGTAAACAGGGGATTCAGCCCCAGCATTTT.

The V gene is TRBV18, the J gene TRBJ1-1; D call uncertain. The germline gives CDR1 KGHSH, CDR2 LQKENI. The CDR3 runs to 13 residues. V was trimmed by 0 bases and J by 4 bases, leaving 6 bases between them. CDR3: CASSPPIGTEAFF. CDR3 nucleotides: TGTGCCAGCTCACCACCGATCGGCACTGAAGCTTTCTTT.

The gene calls are TRBV11-1 and TRBJ2-1; 11 bases align to TRBD2. The CDR3 extends over 14 amino acids. V lost 3 bases, J lost 7 bases, and 2 bases stayed unmatched. The germline V gene encodes CDR1 SGHAT and CDR2 FQDESV (reference sequence). The DNA for the CDR3 is TGTGCCAGCAGCTTCCGACTAGCGGGGAATGAGCAGTTCTTC. Translation: CASSFRLAGNEQFF.

The chain combines TRBV5-4 with TRBJ2-5, with TRBD1 identical over 7 bases. With V trimmed by 4 bases and J by 2 bases, 5 bases remained unmatched. Germline assignment: CDR1 SGHNT and CDR2 YYREEE (reference sequence). This CDR3 contains 14 residues. The CDR3 region has the DNA TGTGCCAGCAGCGTGACAGGGCTTCAAGAGACCCAGTACTTC. This translates into CASSVTGLQETQYF. Variable domain in full (rest from reference TRBV5-4 and TRBJ2-5): ETGVTQSPTHLIKTRGQQVTLRCSSQSGHNTVSWYQQALGQGPQFIFQYYREEENGRGNFPPRFSGLQFPNYSSELNVNALELDDSALYLCASSVTGLQETQYFGPGTRLLVL.

V gene TRBV11-2 combines with J gene TRBJ2-3; tentatively, D is TRBD1 (6 bases). V lost 5 bases and J lost 4, with 16 bases in between. The CDR3 is made up of 15 amino acids. The germline V gene encodes CDR1 SGHAT and CDR2 FQNNGV. The CDR3: CASSPRGRGADTQYF. In DNA form, the CDR3 reads TGTGCCAGCAGCCCACGGGGCAGGGGAGCAGATACGCAGTATTTT.

This clone was detected only once. The chain carries TRBV15 and TRBJ2-5; 12 nucleotides agree with TRBD1. Germline V gives CDR1 LNHNV, CDR2 YYDKDF (reference sequence). The V segment lost 1 base and the J segment 5 bases; nucleotides outside the gene matches: 5. The CDR3 totals 16 residues. CDR3 amino acids: CATSRGGTGGWETQYF. For the CDR3, the DNA is TGTGCCACCAGCAGAGGCGGGACAGGGGGCTGGGAGACCCAGTACTTC.

The J gene is TRBJ2-5, the V gene TRBV2, with TRBD2 matching over 8 bases. In germline, CDR1 is SNHLY, CDR2 FYNNEI. The V segment lost 4 bases and the J segment 1 base; nucleotides outside the gene matches: 5. CDR3 length: 15 residues. The chain's CDR3 is CASSASGGFQETQYF. As DNA, the CDR3 is TGTGCCAGCAGTGCCAGCGGGGGATTCCAAGAGACCCAGTACTTC. The whole variable domain, remainder taken from reference TRBV2 and TRBJ2-5, is EPEVTQTPSHQVTQMGQEVILRCVPISNHLYFYWYRQILGQKVEFLVSFYNNEISEKSEIFDDQFSVERPDGSNFTLKIRSTKLEDSAMYFCASSASGGFQETQYFGPGTRLLVL.

The J gene is TRBJ1-4, the V gene TRBV7-2, with 7 bases fitting TRBD1. The length of the CDR3 is 14 residues. J gave up 8 bases and V 5 bases, and 8 bases lay outside the gene matches. From germline, CDR1 is SGHTA and CDR2 FQGNSA. CDR3 region: CASSMRGLGEKLFF. In nucleotides, the CDR3 is TGTGCCAGCAGCATGAGGGGGCTGGGGGAAAAACTGTTTTTT. The full variable domain, with the rest looked up from reference TRBV7-2 and TRBJ1-4, is GAGVSQSPSNKVTEKGKDVELRCDPISGHTALYWYRQSLGQGLEFLIYFQGNSAPDKSGLPSDRFSAERTGGSVSTLTIQRTQQEDSAVYLCASSMRGLGEKLFFGSGTQLSVL.

The chain carries TRBV4-1 and TRBJ2-2; D not certain. V was clipped by 2 bases and J by 8 bases, with 18 bases between them. Germline-derived CDR1 and CDR2 are MGHRA and YSYEKL. There are 16 residues in the CDR3. In DNA form, the CDR3 reads TGCGCCAGCAGCCAACTTGACATATTATCGCCTGGGGAGCTGTTTTTT. Its protein product is CASSQLDILSPGELFF.

This clone was seen only a few times. The V call is TRBV9, the J call TRBJ1-6; D is ambiguous. Looked up from germline, CDR1 is SGDLS and CDR2 is YYNGEE. V shed 0 bases and J shed 13 bases, with 8 bases lying between them. CDR3 length equals 12 residues. The CDR3 reads CASSVASGPLHF. As DNA, the CDR3 is TGTGCCAGCAGCGTAGCTTCGGGTCCCCTCCACTTT.

In this sample, this clone turned up a few times. The rearrangement links TRBV6-5 to TRBJ1-2, with a tentative D call TRBD1 (5 bases). This CDR3 comprises 13 residues. The V gene's germline CDR1 is MNHEY and CDR2 SVGAGI. Trimming took off 6 bases at V and 4 bases at J, with 12 bases between the two ends. CDR3 region: CASSSGWGYGYTF. CDR3 in DNA: TGTGCCAGCAGCTCAGGGTGGGGCTATGGCTACACCTTC.

This rearrangement joins TRBV19 to TRBJ2-2; D remains ambiguous. Germline V gene sequence: CDR1 LNHDA, CDR2 SQIVND (reference sequence). The CDR3 extends over 16 amino acids. Trimming pared 10 bases from V and 0 bases from J, leaving 18 bases between. Written as DNA, the CDR3 is TGTGCCACCTGGGCAGGCTTTGGTTCGAACACCGGGGAGCTGTTTTTT. Amino acids: CATWAGFGSNTGELFF.

The chain employs TRBV10-3 and TRBJ2-3; 12 bases are a match to TRBD2. Per the germline V gene, CDR1 is ENHRY and CDR2 is SYGVKD. This CDR3 is built from 15 residues. The V gene end was trimmed by 6 bases and the J gene end by 3 bases; junction bases not matched to a gene: 4. The DNA for the CDR3 is TGTGCCATCAGCAAAGGACTAGCGGGAACAGATACGCAGTATTTT. Translating it yields CAISKGLAGTDTQYF.